This T cell receptor beta chain derives from a study of identical twins. Germline CDR1 and CDR2: DFQATT and SNEGSKA (reference sequence). Trimming cost V 7 bases and J 2 bases; bases outside gene matches: 10. The CDR3 loop spans 14 amino acids. General study points: Among monozygotic twins, out-of-frame TCR alpha sharing exceeded what models predicted.

In its sample, this clonotype was seen many times. Its target is not known. cDNA carried unique molecular identifiers, and a universal primer site was added by template switching. TCRdb itself ran the 5' RACE reads through MiXCR, one entry per CDR3 protein. In the table there are around 220,000 distinct CDR3 sequences, roughly a tenth of which are singletons. This clonotype originated in a man aged 50 or older in good health. The chain couples TRBV20-1 to TRBJ2-7; TRBD1 agrees at 8 bases. Specimen: memory T cells sorted from blood. The CDR3 nucleotides read TGCAGTGTTACCCCCGTGACAGGGGCCTACGAGCAGTACTTC. Its translation: CSVTPVTGAYEQYF.